This T cell receptor (beta chain) was captured in a study of T cells expressing NK-cell markers. Study-level findings and limits: These clonotypes also led the CD3+CD56-NKG2C+ fraction in a handful of donors.

There are 13 residues in the CDR3. Looked up from germline, CDR1 is MGHDK and CDR2 is SYGVNS. Details on this clonotype: What it recognizes is unknown.

TCRdb re-called the 5' RACE reads; one entry per CDR3 protein, DNA not given. Recorded for this sample: about half a million distinct CDR3 sequences. J is TRBJ1-3 and V is TRBV25-1; TCRdb proposes TRBD1, but this gene call is untestable without DNA. Sequencing was done on a sample of blood T cells: a sorted CD56 or NKG2C T cell subset, CD4+ or CD8+ T cells, or bulk PBMC T cells (not recorded which). The source of this sequence is a woman between 45 and 60 years old in good health. The CDR3 spells CASSGQGGNTIYF.